These 13 T cell receptor beta chains originate from one sample sequenced in a study of shared clonotypes between healthy human individuals (TCRdb year 2020). The library was obtained by the immunoSEQ multiplex PCR assay. TCRdb holds this immuneACCESS table with in-frame rearrangements only. Some clones are missing; in checked studies, unresolved V genes explain under half, and the rest has no known cause. The sample table shows about 680,000 clones, and 60% to 75% are seen once. More than 1.5% of the sample rests with the top ten. Sequenced sample: memory CD4+ T cells sorted from blood. The sample's cell subset or site label, decoded: CD45RA-negative fraction. Receptors originate from a woman younger than 45 in good health.

J is TRBJ2-5 and V is TRBV5-1, with 7 bases fitting TRBD1. In germline, CDR1 is SGHRS, CDR2 YFSETQ. V was clipped by 6 bases and J by 5 bases; unmatched bases: 16. CDR3 length equals 16 residues. The CDR3 bases are TGCGCCAGCACTTCCGGGACAGTTTCCGAAATGGAGACCCAGTACTTC. Its protein product is CASTSGTVSEMETQYF.

In this sample, this clone turned up a few times. The chain employs TRBV4-1 and TRBJ1-3; D gene ambiguous. The CDR3 is 14 residues long. The V end lost 1 base, the J end lost 7 bases, and 11 bases lay between the germline ends. The germline V gene encodes CDR1 MGHRA and CDR2 YSYEKL. CDR3 nucleotide sequence: TGCGCCAGCAGCCAAGTCCCGGGCGCGAACACCATATATTTT. Encoded protein: CASSQVPGANTIYF.

V usage is TRBV9 and J usage is TRBJ2-2; possibly TRBD2 for D (6 bases). In germline, CDR1 is SGDLS, CDR2 YYNGEE. The ends were cut back, 3 bases at V and 5 bases at J, with 11 bases in the middle. The CDR3 extends over 14 amino acids. The CDR3 loop reads CASSEKSGTGELFF. The CDR3 DNA follows: TGTGCCAGCAGCGAGAAGAGCGGGACCGGGGAGCTGTTTTTT.

J is TRBJ2-2 and V is TRBV7-9, with D perhaps TRBD2 (6 bases). This CDR3 is 16 amino acids long. The germline V gene encodes CDR1 SEHNR and CDR2 FQNEAQ (reference sequence). Trimming stripped 1 base from V and 7 bases from J, with 16 bases between. The CDR3 protein is CASSLEYVSGVGELFF. CDR3 nucleotides: TGTGCCAGCAGCTTAGAGTATGTTAGCGGCGTCGGGGAGCTGTTTTTT.

The V call is TRBV19, the J call TRBJ2-1, with TRBD2 matching over 9 bases. The V gene's germline CDR1 is LNHDA and CDR2 SQIVND (reference sequence). The CDR3 consists of 16 residues. The junction had 13 bases not matched to a gene; V was cut back by 6 bases and J by 7 bases. The DNA for the CDR3 is TGTGCCAGTAGGCGACTAGCGGACGAGAGGCGGAATGAGCAGTTCTTC. Protein product: CASRRLADERRNEQFF. The variable domain in full, with the rest retrieved from reference TRBV19 and TRBJ2-1, is DGGITQSPKYLFRKEGQNVTLSCEQNLNHDAMYWYRQDPGQGLRLIYYSQIVNDFQKGDIAEGYSVSREKKESFPLTVTSAQKNPTAFYLCASRRLADERRNEQFFGPGTRLTVL.

The chain is built from TRBV27 and TRBJ2-3; TRBD2 matches 8 bases. J gave up 3 bases and V 5 bases, and 10 bases lay outside the gene matches. The CDR3 extends over 16 amino acids. Per germline, CDR1 MNHEY and CDR2 SMNVEV (reference sequence). The CDR3 protein is CASSPSGWGRTDTQYF. CDR3 sequence (DNA): TGTGCCAGCAGTCCTAGCGGGTGGGGTAGGACAGATACGCAGTATTTT.

V gene TRBV28 combines with J gene TRBJ1-1; D may be TRBD1 (6 bases). This CDR3 is built from 12 residues. CDR1 is MDHEN, CDR2 SYDVKM, per germline. V shed 1 base and J shed 11 bases, with 11 bases lying between them. The CDR3 DNA sequence: TGTGCCAGCAGTTTATCTACAGGGTATGCTTTCTTT. Its translation is CASSLSTGYAFF.

The chain has TRBV19 and TRBJ2-3, with 9 bases lining up with TRBD2. V lost 1 base, J lost 6 bases, and 5 bases stayed unmatched. Germline V lookup: CDR1 LNHDA, CDR2 SQIVND (reference sequence). The CDR3 is 15 residues long. CDR3 protein: CASSIASGVWDTQYF. The CDR3 DNA reads TGTGCCAGTAGTATAGCTAGCGGGGTGTGGGATACGCAGTATTTT.

This clone came up a few times. The chain recombines TRBV20-1 with TRBJ2-5, with D uncertain. The tail of the sequence fits TRBJ2-7 better, so the J call may be wrong. CDR3 size: 11 residues. Germline-derived CDR1 and CDR2 are DFQATT and SNEGSKA (reference sequence). The CDR3, as DNA: TGCAGTGCTAGAGGGCTACGCGAGCAGTACTTC. It translates to CSARGLREQYF.

The J gene is TRBJ1-4, the V gene TRBV30, with D uncertain. The V end was cut by 4 bases, the J end by 7 bases, with 10 bases between. This CDR3 contains 12 residues. CDR1 is GTSNPN and CDR2 is SVGIG in the germline V gene (reference sequence). CDR3 protein: CAWKFGREKLFF. The DNA for the CDR3 is TGTGCCTGGAAATTTGGACGTGAAAAACTGTTTTTT.

The chain couples TRBV29-1 to TRBJ1-2; D is unresolved. This CDR3 spans 12 amino acids. Looked up from germline, CDR1 is SQVTM and CDR2 is ANQGSEA. V lost 4 bases to trimming and J lost 4 bases, with 10 bases between them. The CDR3 DNA reads as TGCAGCGTTGTAGACGGACGCTATGGCTACACCTTC. Its translation: CSVVDGRYGYTF.

The V and J genes are TRBV27 and TRBJ1-5; D is unresolved. This CDR3 region has 12 residues. Trimming left V 6 bases short and J 7 bases short, with 10 bases between. From germline, CDR1 is MNHEY and CDR2 SMNVEV (reference sequence). In nucleotides, the CDR3 is TGTGCCAGCAGCCCCTTGGGCCAGCCCCAGCATTTT. As protein: CASSPLGQPQHF.

This clone was recorded only once. This chain links TRBV5-4 with TRBJ1-3; D gene uncertain. The CDR3 totals 15 residues. Germline CDR1 is SGHNT and CDR2 is YYREEE (reference sequence). Between the trimmed V and J ends, which lost 2 bases and 1 base, there was a span of 10 bases. The CDR3 coding sequence is TGTGCCAGCAGCTTATCGTCGGGATCTGGAAACACCATATATTTT. This gives the protein CASSLSSGSGNTIYF. Filled out from reference TRBV5-4 and TRBJ1-3, the complete variable domain reads ETGVTQSPTHLIKTRGQQVTLRCSSQSGHNTVSWYQQALGQGPQFIFQYYREEENGRGNFPPRFSGLQFPNYSSELNVNALELDDSALYLCASSLSSGSGNTIYFGEGSWLTVV.